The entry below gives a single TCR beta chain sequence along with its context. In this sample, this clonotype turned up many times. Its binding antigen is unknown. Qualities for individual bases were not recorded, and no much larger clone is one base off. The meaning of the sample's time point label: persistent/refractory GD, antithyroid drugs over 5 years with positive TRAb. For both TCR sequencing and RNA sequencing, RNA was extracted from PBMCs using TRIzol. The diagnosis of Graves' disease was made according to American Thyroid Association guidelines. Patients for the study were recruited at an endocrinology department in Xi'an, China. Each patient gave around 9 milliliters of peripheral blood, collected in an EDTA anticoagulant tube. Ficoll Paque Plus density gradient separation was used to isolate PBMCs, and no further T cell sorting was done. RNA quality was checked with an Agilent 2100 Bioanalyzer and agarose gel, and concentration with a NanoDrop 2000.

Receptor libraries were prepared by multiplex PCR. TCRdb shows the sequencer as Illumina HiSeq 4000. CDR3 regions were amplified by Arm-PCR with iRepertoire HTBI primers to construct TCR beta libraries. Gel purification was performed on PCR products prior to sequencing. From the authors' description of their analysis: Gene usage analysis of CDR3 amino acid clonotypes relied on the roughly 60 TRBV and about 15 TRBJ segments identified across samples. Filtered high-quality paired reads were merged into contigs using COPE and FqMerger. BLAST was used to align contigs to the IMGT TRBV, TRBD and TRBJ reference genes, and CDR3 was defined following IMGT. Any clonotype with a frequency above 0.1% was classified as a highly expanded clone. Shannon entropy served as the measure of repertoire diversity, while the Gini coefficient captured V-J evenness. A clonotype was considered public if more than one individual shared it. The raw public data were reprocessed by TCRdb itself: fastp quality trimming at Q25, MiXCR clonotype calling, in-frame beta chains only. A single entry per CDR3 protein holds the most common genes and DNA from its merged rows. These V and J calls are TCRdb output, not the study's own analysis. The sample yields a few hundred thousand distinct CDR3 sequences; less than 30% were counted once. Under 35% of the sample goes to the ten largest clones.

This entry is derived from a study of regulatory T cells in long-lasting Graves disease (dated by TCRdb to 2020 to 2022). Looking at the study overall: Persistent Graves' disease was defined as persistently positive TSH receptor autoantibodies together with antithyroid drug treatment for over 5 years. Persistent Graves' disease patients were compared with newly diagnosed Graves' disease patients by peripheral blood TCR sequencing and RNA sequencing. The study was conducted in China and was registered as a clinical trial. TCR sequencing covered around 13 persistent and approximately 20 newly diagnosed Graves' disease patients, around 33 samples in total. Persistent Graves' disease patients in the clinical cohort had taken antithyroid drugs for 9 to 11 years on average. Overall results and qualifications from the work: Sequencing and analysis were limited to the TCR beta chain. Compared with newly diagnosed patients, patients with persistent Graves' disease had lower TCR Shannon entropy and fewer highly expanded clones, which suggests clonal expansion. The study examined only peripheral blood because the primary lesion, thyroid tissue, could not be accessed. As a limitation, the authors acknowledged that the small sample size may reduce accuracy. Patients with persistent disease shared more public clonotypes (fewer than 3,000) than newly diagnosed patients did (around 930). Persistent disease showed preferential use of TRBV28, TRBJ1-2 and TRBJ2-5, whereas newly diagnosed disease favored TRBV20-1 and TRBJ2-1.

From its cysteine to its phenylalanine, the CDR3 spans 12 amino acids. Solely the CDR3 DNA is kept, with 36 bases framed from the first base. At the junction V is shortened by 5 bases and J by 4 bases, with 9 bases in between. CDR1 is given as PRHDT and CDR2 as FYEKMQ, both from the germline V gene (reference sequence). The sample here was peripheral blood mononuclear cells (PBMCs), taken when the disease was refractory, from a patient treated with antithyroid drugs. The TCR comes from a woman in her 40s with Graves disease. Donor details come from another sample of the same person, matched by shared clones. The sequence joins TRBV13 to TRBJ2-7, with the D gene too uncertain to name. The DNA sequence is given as TGTGCCAGCAGCCAAGGTTTTTACGAGCAGTACTTC. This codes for CASSQGFYEQYF.